A selection of T cell receptor beta chains follows, all from one sample in a study of identical twins. TCRdb re-called the 5' RACE reads through MiXCR, storing one row per CDR3 protein. The table records more than 1.5 million distinct CDR3 sequences, 25% to 35% of them present only once. Specimen: cord blood. All receptors come from a newborn girl in good health. Both conserved end residues are part of each CDR3. A D gene is named only where the DNA matches it firmly. Clone size is given for some rows only: seen once, a few or many times, or a class if the clone is expanded.

v_gene: TRBV20-1; j_gene: TRBJ2-7; d_gene: NA; abundance: NA; CDR3nt: TGCAGTGCTGACAACTACGAGCAGTACTTC; CDR3aa: CSADNYEQYF
v_gene: TRBV12-5; j_gene: TRBJ2-7; d_gene: TRBD2; abundance: NA; CDR3nt: TGTGCTAGTGGTTCCGCCGGGACTATACACGAGCAGTACTTC; CDR3aa: CASGSAGTIHEQYF
v_gene: TRBV20-1; j_gene: TRBJ1-2; d_gene: NA; abundance: NA; CDR3nt: TGCAGTGCTAGAGTGAGGGCAGGAGGGTATGGCTACACCTTC; CDR3aa: CSARVRAGGYGYTF
v_gene: TRBV7-2; j_gene: TRBJ2-3; d_gene: NA; abundance: NA; CDR3nt: TGTGCCAGCAGCCTTCGCGGCGGAGGGCGGGGATTCACAGATACGCAGTATTTT; CDR3aa: CASSLRGGGRGFTDTQYF
v_gene: TRBV6-5; j_gene: TRBJ2-3; d_gene: TRBD1; abundance: few; CDR3nt: TGTGCCAGCAGTTTAAAGGCTAGCAGGGGGGATACGCAGTATTTT; CDR3aa: CASSLKASRGDTQYF
v_gene: TRBV3-1; j_gene: TRBJ2-1; d_gene: TRBD2; abundance: few; CDR3nt: TGTGCCAGCAGCCAAGGTAGCGGGGTCTACAATGAGCAGTTCTTC; CDR3aa: CASSQGSGVYNEQFF
v_gene: TRBV6-5; j_gene: TRBJ1-6; d_gene: NA; abundance: NA; CDR3nt: TGTGCCAGCACCCTGGGGGGTCCCTATAATTCACCCCTCCACTTT; CDR3aa: CASTLGGPYNSPLHF
v_gene: TRBV27; j_gene: TRBJ2-2; d_gene: NA; abundance: NA; CDR3nt: TGTGCCAGCAGTTTAAAGTCGAACACCGGGGAGCTGTTTTTT; CDR3aa: CASSLKSNTGELFF
v_gene: TRBV5-1; j_gene: TRBJ1-3; d_gene: NA; abundance: NA; CDR3nt: TGCGCCAGCAGCCGGCGTACAGGGAACGCTGGAAACACCATATATTTT; CDR3aa: CASSRRTGNAGNTIYF
v_gene: TRBV29-1; j_gene: TRBJ1-5; d_gene: NA; abundance: NA; CDR3nt: TGCAGCGTCCCGAACCGGGACGGCAATCAGCCCCAGCATTTT; CDR3aa: CSVPNRDGNQPQHF
v_gene: TRBV29-1; j_gene: TRBJ2-7; d_gene: TRBD1; abundance: few; CDR3nt: TGCAGCGTTGGGGACAGGGCCCTCTACGAGCAGTACTTC; CDR3aa: CSVGDRALYEQYF
v_gene: TRBV3-1; j_gene: TRBJ1-1; d_gene: NA; abundance: NA; CDR3nt: TGTGCCAGCAGCCAAGCGGCCAGACTGAACACTGAAGCTTTCTTT; CDR3aa: CASSQAARLNTEAFF
v_gene: TRBV7-8; j_gene: TRBJ2-3; d_gene: NA; abundance: few; CDR3nt: TGTGCCAGCAGCCCCTGGGAGAGCGCAGATACGCAGTATTTT; CDR3aa: CASSPWESADTQYF
v_gene: TRBV4-2; j_gene: TRBJ2-3; d_gene: TRBD2; abundance: many; CDR3nt: TGTGCCAGCAGCCTACCGACTAGCGGGAGCACAGATACGCAGTATTTT; CDR3aa: CASSLPTSGSTDTQYF
v_gene: TRBV28; j_gene: TRBJ1-6; d_gene: NA; abundance: NA; CDR3nt: TGTGCCAGCAGTCCCCAAGGGACAATGAATTCACCCCTCCACTTT; CDR3aa: CASSPQGTMNSPLHF
v_gene: TRBV2; j_gene: TRBJ1-1; d_gene: NA; abundance: NA; CDR3nt: TGTGGGGGCGGTGACAGTCTTATGAACACTGAAGCTTTCTTT; CDR3aa: CGGGDSLMNTEAFF
v_gene: TRBV6-1; j_gene: TRBJ2-4; d_gene: NA; abundance: few; CDR3nt: TGTGCCAGCAGTGAAAACGGCGGGGTTAGGGCCAAAAACATTCAGTACTTC; CDR3aa: CASSENGGVRAKNIQYF
v_gene: TRBV7-9; j_gene: TRBJ2-2; d_gene: NA; abundance: few; CDR3nt: TGTGCCAGCAGCTTCACAGTAAACACCGGGGAGCTGTTTTTT; CDR3aa: CASSFTVNTGELFF
v_gene: TRBV5-1; j_gene: TRBJ2-1; d_gene: NA; abundance: NA; CDR3nt: TGCGCCAGCAGCTTGGCCGGGGAACACCTCTTGGACGAGCAGTTCTTC; CDR3aa: CASSLAGEHLLDEQFF
v_gene: TRBV3-1; j_gene: TRBJ2-1; d_gene: TRBD2; abundance: few; CDR3nt: TGTGCCAGCAGCCAAGTTAAGGTTAGCGGGTTTTACAATGAGCAGTTCTTC; CDR3aa: CASSQVKVSGFYNEQFF
v_gene: TRBV7-9; j_gene: TRBJ2-7; d_gene: TRBD1; abundance: NA; CDR3nt: TGTGCCAGCAATTTGGCAGGGGGTTCGGGGGAGCAGTACTTC; CDR3aa: CASNLAGGSGEQYF
v_gene: TRBV12-5; j_gene: TRBJ2-2; d_gene: NA; abundance: few; CDR3nt: TGTGCTAGTGGGTTCGGGGGCGCGAACACCGGGGAGCTGTTTTTT; CDR3aa: CASGFGGANTGELFF
v_gene: TRBV20-1; j_gene: TRBJ1-2; d_gene: NA; abundance: few; CDR3nt: TGCAGTGCTAGAGTCGTTCCGGGACCTAGCTGGGGCTACACCTTC; CDR3aa: CSARVVPGPSWGYTF
v_gene: TRBV4-2; j_gene: TRBJ2-1; d_gene: NA; abundance: NA; CDR3nt: TGTGCCAGCAGCCAAGGGGACGGACTATCGGGGTACAATGAGCAGTTCTTC; CDR3aa: CASSQGDGLSGYNEQFF
v_gene: TRBV4-2; j_gene: TRBJ2-1; d_gene: NA; abundance: once; CDR3nt: TGTGCCAGCAGCCAAGAGGGTCAGGGGGGAAAGTTCTTC; CDR3aa: CASSQEGQGGKFF
v_gene: TRBV5-6; j_gene: TRBJ2-5; d_gene: NA; abundance: NA; CDR3nt: TGTGCCAGCAGCTTGCCGGACCTTAGAGAGACCCAGTACTTC; CDR3aa: CASSLPDLRETQYF
v_gene: TRBV28; j_gene: TRBJ2-1; d_gene: TRBD1; abundance: few; CDR3nt: TGTGCCAGCAGTTTTGCGGAAGGGGGACAGGGGAACAATGAGCAGTTCTTC; CDR3aa: CASSFAEGGQGNNEQFF
v_gene: TRBV2; j_gene: TRBJ1-2; d_gene: TRBD1; abundance: few; CDR3nt: TGTGCCAGCAGGGGACCGGGACAGCACTTCTATGGCTACACCTTC; CDR3aa: CASRGPGQHFYGYTF
v_gene: TRBV20-1; j_gene: TRBJ2-7; d_gene: NA; abundance: few; CDR3nt: TGCAGTGCTAGAGATCAGACTACGAACTACGAGCAGTACTTC; CDR3aa: CSARDQTTNYEQYF
v_gene: TRBV20-1; j_gene: TRBJ2-1; d_gene: TRBD2; abundance: NA; CDR3nt: TGCAGTGCTGAGCTCTGGGAGGGGTACAATGAGCAGTTCTTC; CDR3aa: CSAELWEGYNEQFF
v_gene: TRBV4-1; j_gene: TRBJ2-4; d_gene: NA; abundance: many; CDR3nt: TGCGCCAGCAGCCAAGTTGGGCGGACCAAAAACATTCAGTACTTC; CDR3aa: CASSQVGRTKNIQYF
v_gene: TRBV6-6; j_gene: TRBJ2-3; d_gene: NA; abundance: few; CDR3nt: TGTGCCAGCAGTTACCGGGGGATGCTAGGGGATTTGGATACGCAGTATTTT; CDR3aa: CASSYRGMLGDLDTQYF
v_gene: TRBV20-1; j_gene: TRBJ2-1; d_gene: NA; abundance: NA; CDR3nt: TGCAGTGCTAGAGATCGTGAGGGTGCGGGGAAGGATGAGCAGTTCTTC; CDR3aa: CSARDREGAGKDEQFF
v_gene: TRBV6-1; j_gene: TRBJ2-3; d_gene: NA; abundance: few; CDR3nt: TGTGCCAGCAGTCTTAGCAAGGCAGATACGCAGTATTTT; CDR3aa: CASSLSKADTQYF
v_gene: TRBV6-5; j_gene: TRBJ2-7; d_gene: NA; abundance: few; CDR3nt: TGTGCCAGCAGTTACTCTGGAGGGCTTCCCTACGAGCAGTACTTC; CDR3aa: CASSYSGGLPYEQYF
v_gene: TRBV4-1; j_gene: TRBJ2-1; d_gene: TRBD2; abundance: NA; CDR3nt: TGCGCCAGCAGCCTTTCGGAGGGAGGGCCGAACAATGAGCAGTTCTTC; CDR3aa: CASSLSEGGPNNEQFF
v_gene: TRBV20-1; j_gene: TRBJ2-3; d_gene: NA; abundance: NA; CDR3nt: TGCAGTGCTAGGGTTGGGTTCACAGATACGCAGTATTTT; CDR3aa: CSARVGFTDTQYF
v_gene: TRBV20-1; j_gene: TRBJ2-1; d_gene: NA; abundance: few; CDR3nt: TGCAGTGCTCCCTTCAGGGGAAATGACCAGTTCTTC; CDR3aa: CSAPFRGNDQFF
v_gene: TRBV20-1; j_gene: TRBJ2-5; d_gene: NA; abundance: few; CDR3nt: TGCAGTGCTAGCGGGAAAAGGGGTAAAGTGGCCCAGTACTTC; CDR3aa: CSASGKRGKVAQYF
v_gene: TRBV4-2; j_gene: TRBJ1-4; d_gene: NA; abundance: NA; CDR3nt: TGTGCCAGCAGCCAAGTCAGGGAGGCTAATGAAAAACTGTTTTTT; CDR3aa: CASSQVREANEKLFF
v_gene: TRBV29-1; j_gene: TRBJ1-2; d_gene: NA; abundance: NA; CDR3nt: TGCAGCGTTGCCCCGAGGCACCGTAACTATGGCTACACCTTC; CDR3aa: CSVAPRHRNYGYTF
v_gene: TRBV18; j_gene: TRBJ2-5; d_gene: NA; abundance: few; CDR3nt: TGTGCCAGCTCACTTCAACGGGGAGGAGAGACCCAGTACTTC; CDR3aa: CASSLQRGGETQYF
v_gene: TRBV24-1; j_gene: TRBJ2-3; d_gene: NA; abundance: few; CDR3nt: TGTGCCACCAGTGATCCGCGAGGGGCCACAGATACGCAGTATTTT; CDR3aa: CATSDPRGATDTQYF
v_gene: TRBV7-2; j_gene: TRBJ2-7; d_gene: TRBD2; abundance: few; CDR3nt: TGTGCCAGCAGCTTAGAATTAGCGGGGCTCGAGCAGTACTTC; CDR3aa: CASSLELAGLEQYF
v_gene: TRBV2; j_gene: TRBJ2-5; d_gene: NA; abundance: NA; CDR3nt: TGTGCCACCATGCCGTGGTTGCACCAAGAGACCCAGTACTTC; CDR3aa: CATMPWLHQETQYF
v_gene: TRBV4-1; j_gene: TRBJ2-5; d_gene: NA; abundance: few; CDR3nt: TGCGCCAGCAGCCAAGTATTCTGCTGCGAGACCCAGTACTTC; CDR3aa: CASSQVFCCETQYF
v_gene: TRBV20-1; j_gene: TRBJ2-5; d_gene: TRBD1; abundance: NA; CDR3nt: TGCAGTTCGAACAGGGGATATTACCAAGAGACCCAGTACTTC; CDR3aa: CSSNRGYYQETQYF
v_gene: TRBV6-5; j_gene: TRBJ1-3; d_gene: TRBD1; abundance: NA; CDR3nt: TGTGCCAGCAGTTCGATCCGGGGGGGACAGGGCTTCTCTGGAAACACCATATATTTT; CDR3aa: CASSSIRGGQGFSGNTIYF
v_gene: TRBV7-2; j_gene: TRBJ2-4; d_gene: NA; abundance: NA; CDR3nt: TGTGCCAGCAGCTTATACCCAGGGCGGAACATTCAGTACTTC; CDR3aa: CASSLYPGRNIQYF
v_gene: TRBV5-1; j_gene: TRBJ2-7; d_gene: NA; abundance: few; CDR3nt: TGCGCCAGCAGCTTGCCTGTAGGAAGCGAGCAGTACTTC; CDR3aa: CASSLPVGSEQYF
v_gene: TRBV6-1; j_gene: TRBJ2-1; d_gene: TRBD1; abundance: NA; CDR3nt: TGTGCCAGCTCTTGGGCTCGACAGGGGAATCCCTACAATGAGCAGTTCTTC; CDR3aa: CASSWARQGNPYNEQFF
v_gene: TRBV6-2/TRBV6-3; j_gene: TRBJ1-6; d_gene: TRBD1; abundance: NA; CDR3nt: TGTGCCAGCAGTTACCGGGACAGAGGCTCACCCCTCCACTTT; CDR3aa: CASSYRDRGSPLHF